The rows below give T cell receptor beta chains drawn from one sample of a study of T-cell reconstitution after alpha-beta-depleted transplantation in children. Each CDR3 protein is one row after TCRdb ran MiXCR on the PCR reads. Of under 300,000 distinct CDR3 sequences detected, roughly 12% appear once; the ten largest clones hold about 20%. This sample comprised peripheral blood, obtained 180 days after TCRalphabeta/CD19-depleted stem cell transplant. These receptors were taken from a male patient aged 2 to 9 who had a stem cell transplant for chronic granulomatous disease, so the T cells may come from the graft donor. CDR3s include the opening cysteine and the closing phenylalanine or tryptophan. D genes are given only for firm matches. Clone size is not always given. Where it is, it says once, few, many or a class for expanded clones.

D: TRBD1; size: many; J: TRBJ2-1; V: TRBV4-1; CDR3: CASSQDRDRYNEQFF; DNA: TGCGCCAGCAGCCAAGATCGGGACAGGTACAATGAGCAGTTCTTC
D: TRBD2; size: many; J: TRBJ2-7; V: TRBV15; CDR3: CATSRGVAGVSYEQYF; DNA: TGTGCCACCAGCAGAGGGGTAGCGGGGGTCTCCTACGAGCAGTACTTC
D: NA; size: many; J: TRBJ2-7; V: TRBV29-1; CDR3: CSVEDEYEQYF; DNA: TGCAGCGTTGAAGATGAGTACGAGCAGTACTTC
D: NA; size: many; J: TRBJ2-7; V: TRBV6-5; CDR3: CASSYGQGWYEQYF; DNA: TGTGCCAGCAGTTACGGTCAGGGGTGGTACGAGCAGTACTTC
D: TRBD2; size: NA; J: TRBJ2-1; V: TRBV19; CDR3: CASRNSGRTNNEQFF; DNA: TGTGCCAGTAGGAATAGCGGGAGAACAAACAATGAGCAGTTCTTC
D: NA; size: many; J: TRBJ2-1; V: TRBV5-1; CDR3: CASSLSPANEQFF; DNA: TGCGCCAGCAGCTTGTCACCAGCAAATGAGCAGTTCTTC
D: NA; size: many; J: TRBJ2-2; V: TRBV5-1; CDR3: CASSSPRGVQNTGELFF; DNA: TGCGCCAGCAGCTCACCCCGAGGGGTACAAAACACCGGGGAGCTGTTTTTT
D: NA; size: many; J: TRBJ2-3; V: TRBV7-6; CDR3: CASSLAGAADTQYF; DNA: TGTGCCAGCAGCTTAGCGGGGGCGGCAGATACGCAGTATTTT
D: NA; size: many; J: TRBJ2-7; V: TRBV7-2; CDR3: CASSPRRDLGGEIEQYF; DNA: TGTGCCAGCAGCCCCCGTCGTGATTTGGGTGGGGAGATCGAGCAGTACTTC
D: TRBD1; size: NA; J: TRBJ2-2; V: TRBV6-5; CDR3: CASSYSRQGGTGELFF; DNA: TGTGCCAGCAGTTACTCACGACAGGGTGGGACCGGGGAGCTGTTTTTT
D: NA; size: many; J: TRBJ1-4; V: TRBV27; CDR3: CASSFTREYEKLFF; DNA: TGTGCCAGCAGTTTTACCAGGGAGTATGAAAAACTGTTTTTT
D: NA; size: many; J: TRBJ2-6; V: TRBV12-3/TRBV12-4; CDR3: CANQLDGANVLTF; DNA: TGTGCCAACCAACTAGACGGGGCCAACGTCCTGACTTTC
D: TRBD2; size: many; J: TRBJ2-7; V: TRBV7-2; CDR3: CASSLGLVGRKTYEQYF; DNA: TGTGCCAGCAGCTTAGGGTTGGTCGGGAGGAAAACCTACGAGCAGTACTTC
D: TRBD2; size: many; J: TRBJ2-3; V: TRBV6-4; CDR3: CASSEEASGVTDTQYF; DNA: TGTGCCAGCAGTGAAGAGGCTAGCGGGGTCACAGATACGCAGTATTTT
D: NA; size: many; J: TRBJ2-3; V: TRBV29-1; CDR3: CSVPAGNTDTQYF; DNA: TGCAGCGTTCCGGCGGGAAACACAGATACGCAGTATTTT
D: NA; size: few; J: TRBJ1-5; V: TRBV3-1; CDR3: CASSHPNQPQHF; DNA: TGTGCCAGCAGCCACCCTAATCAGCCCCAGCATTTT
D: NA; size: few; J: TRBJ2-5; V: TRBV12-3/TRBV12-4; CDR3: CASRRRGRETQYF; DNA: TGTGCCAGCAGAAGAAGGGGTCGGGAGACCCAGTACTTC